The 13 T cell receptor beta chains below come from one sample, sequenced in a study of post-analysis software for immune sequencing data. Study-level results: Compared with controls, patients had more of five TRBV segments, including TRBV5-6, TRBV5-1 and TRBV20-1.

Their recognized antigens are unknown. Sequencing libraries made from TCR beta cDNA carried unique molecular identifiers. TCRdb used MiXCR to reprocess the PCR reads, holding one entry per CDR3 protein. Among about 680,000 distinct CDR3 sequences listed, 59% were seen once. Input material: blood. These receptors all stem from a girl under 10 years old with multiple sclerosis.

The chain recombines TRBV5-6 with TRBJ2-4; the D gene is possibly TRBD1 (6 bases). CDR1 and CDR2 from the germline V gene are SGHDT and YYEEEE. The length of the CDR3 is 20 residues. V lost 9 bases to trimming and J lost 0 bases, with 31 bases between them. The CDR3 DNA follows: TGTGCCACCTCCGGCTACAGGACAGAGAGTACGATCCTAGCCAAAAACATTCAGTACTTC. Its translation is CATSGYRTESTILAKNIQYF.

This clonotype has only one observation. The chain carries TRBV6-1 and TRBJ2-4; 10 bases line up with TRBD1. The CDR3 spans 20 residues. The V segment lost 0 bases and the J segment 0 bases; nucleotides outside the gene matches: 11. CDR1 is MNHNS, CDR2 SASEGT, per germline. The CDR3 nucleotides are TGTGCCAGCAGTGAAGCGCTTGGGACAGGGGCGAAAATAGCCAAAAACATTCAGTACTTC. Encoded protein: CASSEALGTGAKIAKNIQYF.

The rearrangement joins TRBV6-5 to TRBJ1-2; D uncertain. The germline V gene encodes CDR1 MNHEY and CDR2 SVGAGI. Trimming removed 6 bases at V and 2 bases at J, with 10 bases between. CDR3 length: 13 residues. CDR3 DNA sequence: TGTGCCAGCAGCCGCGTACAAAACTATGGCTACACCTTC. It translates to CASSRVQNYGYTF.

The chain employs TRBV25-1 and TRBJ2-5; D is unresolved. V was cut by 7 bases and J by 5 bases, with 14 bases left in between. Germline assignment: CDR1 MGHDK and CDR2 SYGVNS. This CDR3 contains 13 residues. CDR3 amino acids: CASTSTQAETQYF. Written as DNA, the CDR3 is TGTGCCAGCACCTCGACCCAGGCGGAGACCCAGTACTTC.

This clonotype was counted a few times. V and J are TRBV10-2 and TRBJ2-1, with a weak D call TRBD1 (5 bases). With 3 bases removed from V and 6 bases from J, the gap between germline ends came to 15 bases. The CDR3 is made up of 15 amino acids. Germline values: CDR1 WSHSY, CDR2 SAAADI. This CDR3 reads CASSDPSVRGNEQFF. The CDR3 DNA reads TGCGCCAGCAGTGACCCCTCAGTTAGGGGCAATGAGCAGTTCTTC.

In its sample, this clonotype was seen a few times. The CDR3 protein is CASSDSNRDYGYTF. The CDR3 nucleotides are TGTGCCAGCAGTGACTCGAACAGGGACTATGGCTACACCTTC. This sequence joins TRBV6-4 and TRBJ1-2; a weak D match, TRBD1 (6 bases). Germline values: CDR1 MRHNA, CDR2 SNTAGT. The germline V and J ends were trimmed by 0 bases and 3 bases, with 8 bases remaining between them. The CDR3 runs 14 residues.

The V and J genes are TRBV19 and TRBJ2-3, with a possible D match to TRBD2 (6 bases). Trimming shortened V by 3 bases and J by 2 bases, and 12 bases separated the two germline ends. CDR1 is LNHDA, CDR2 SQIVND, per germline (reference sequence). The CDR3 sequence is 15 residues long. Here the CDR3 reads CASSMRGDFTDTQYF. The CDR3 DNA follows: TGTGCCAGTAGTATGCGGGGAGATTTCACAGATACGCAGTATTTT.

V gene TRBV29-1 combines with J gene TRBJ2-2; TRBD2 might be the D (5 bases). CDR3 length equals 12 residues. CDR1 SQVTM and CDR2 ANQGSEA come from the germline V gene. V was clipped by 7 bases and J by 2 bases, with 8 bases between them. This CDR3 reads CSADSNTGELFF. Written as DNA, the CDR3 is TGCAGCGCGGACTCTAACACCGGGGAGCTGTTTTTT.

The rearrangement joins TRBV2 to TRBJ1-2; D is unclear. The length of the CDR3 is 13 residues. V lost 7 bases to trimming and J lost 8 bases, with 17 bases between them. Germline values: CDR1 SNHLY, CDR2 FYNNEI. CDR3 sequence reads: CASIGTVADGYTF. As DNA, the CDR3 is TGTGCCAGCATAGGCACAGTGGCGGACGGCTACACCTTC.

This rearrangement joins TRBV20-1 to TRBJ1-6; 9 nucleotides match TRBD1. This CDR3 has 15 residues. Germline CDR1 and CDR2: DFQATT and SNEGSKA (reference sequence). J gave up 9 bases and V 6 bases, and 12 bases lay outside the gene matches. The CDR3 DNA is TGCAGTGCAATGAACCCGGGACAGGGTACTTCACCCCTCCACTTT. This encodes CSAMNPGQGTSPLHF.

V usage is TRBV7-2 and J usage is TRBJ2-5; 8 nucleotides align to TRBD1. The CDR3 sequence is 14 residues long. Trimming cost V 5 bases and J 2 bases; bases outside gene matches: 4. CDR1 and CDR2 (germline): SGHTA, FQGNSA. In DNA form, the CDR3 reads TGTGCCAGCAGCCGGACAGGGATACAAGAGACCCAGTACTTC. The encoded protein is CASSRTGIQETQYF.

V usage is TRBV3-1 and J usage is TRBJ2-5; 11 nucleotides agree with TRBD2. The V gene's germline CDR1 is LGHDT and CDR2 YNNKEL (reference sequence). The CDR3 extends over 17 amino acids. J lost 5 bases, V lost 1 base, and 9 bases had no gene match. The CDR3 DNA follows: TGTGCCAGCAGCCAAGGACCTAGCGGGGGGTGGTCGGAGACCCAGTACTTC. The encoded protein is CASSQGPSGGWSETQYF.

In this sample, this clonotype turned up a few times. The V gene is TRBV7-8, the J gene TRBJ2-1; D call uncertain. Germline V lookup: CDR1 SGHVS, CDR2 FQNEAQ. Trimming pared 0 bases from V and 7 bases from J, leaving 10 bases between. This CDR3 has 14 residues. Written as DNA, the CDR3 is TGTGCCAGCAGCTTAGCGTCGGCCAGAAATGAGCAGTTCTTC. This encodes CASSLASARNEQFF.